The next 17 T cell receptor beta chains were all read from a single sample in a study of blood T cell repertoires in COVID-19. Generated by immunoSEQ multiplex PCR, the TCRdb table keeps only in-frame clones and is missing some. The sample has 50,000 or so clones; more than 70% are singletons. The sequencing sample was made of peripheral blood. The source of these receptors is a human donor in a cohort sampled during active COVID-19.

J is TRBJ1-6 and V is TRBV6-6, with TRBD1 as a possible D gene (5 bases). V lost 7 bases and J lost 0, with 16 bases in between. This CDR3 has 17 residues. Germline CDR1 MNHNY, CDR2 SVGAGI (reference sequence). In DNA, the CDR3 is TGTGCCAGCACTCGGACATCAAGCAGCTCCTATAATTCACCCCTCCACTTT. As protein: CASTRTSSSSYNSPLHF.

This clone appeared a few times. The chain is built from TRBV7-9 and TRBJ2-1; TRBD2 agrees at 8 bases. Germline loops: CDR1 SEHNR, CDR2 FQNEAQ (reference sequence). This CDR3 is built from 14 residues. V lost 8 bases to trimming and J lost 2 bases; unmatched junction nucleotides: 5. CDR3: CASRQREPYNEQFF. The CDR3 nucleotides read TGTGCCAGCCGCCAGCGGGAGCCCTACAATGAGCAGTTCTTC.

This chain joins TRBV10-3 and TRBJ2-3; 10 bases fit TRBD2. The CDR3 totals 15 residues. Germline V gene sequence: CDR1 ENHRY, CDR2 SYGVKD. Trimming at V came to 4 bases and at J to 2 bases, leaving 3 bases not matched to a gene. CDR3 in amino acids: CAISGSGGATDTQYF. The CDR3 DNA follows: TGTGCCATCAGTGGAAGCGGGGGGGCCACAGATACGCAGTATTTT.

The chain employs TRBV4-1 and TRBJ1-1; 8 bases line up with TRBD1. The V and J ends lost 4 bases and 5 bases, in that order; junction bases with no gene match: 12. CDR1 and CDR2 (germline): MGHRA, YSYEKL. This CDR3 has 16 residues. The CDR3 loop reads CASSPGQGWLSTEAFF. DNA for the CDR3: TGCGCCAGCAGCCCTGGACAGGGATGGCTTTCAACTGAAGCTTTCTTT.

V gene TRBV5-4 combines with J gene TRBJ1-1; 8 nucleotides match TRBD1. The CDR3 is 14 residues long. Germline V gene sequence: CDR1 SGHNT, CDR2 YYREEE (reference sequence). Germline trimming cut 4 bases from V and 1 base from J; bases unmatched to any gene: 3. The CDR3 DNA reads TGTGCCAGCAGCCAAGACAGGGGGAACACTGAAGCTTTCTTT. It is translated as CASSQDRGNTEAFF.

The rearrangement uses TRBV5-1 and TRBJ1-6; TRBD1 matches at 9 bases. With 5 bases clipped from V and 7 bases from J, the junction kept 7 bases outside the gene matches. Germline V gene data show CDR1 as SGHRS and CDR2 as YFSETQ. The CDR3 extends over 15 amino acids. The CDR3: CASSQRTGDNSPLHF. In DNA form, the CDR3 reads TGCGCCAGCAGTCAACGGACAGGGGACAATTCACCCCTCCACTTT.

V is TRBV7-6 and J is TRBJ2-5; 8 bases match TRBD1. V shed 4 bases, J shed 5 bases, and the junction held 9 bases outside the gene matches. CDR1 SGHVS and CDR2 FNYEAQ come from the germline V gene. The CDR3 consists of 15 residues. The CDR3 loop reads CASSYSTGGLETQYF. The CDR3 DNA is TGTGCCAGCAGCTACAGCACAGGGGGTCTTGAGACCCAGTACTTC. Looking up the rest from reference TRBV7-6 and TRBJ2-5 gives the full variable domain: GAGVSQSPRYKVTKRGQDVALRCDPISGHVSLYWYRQALGQGPEFLTYFNYEAQQDKSGLPNDRFSAERPEGSISTLTIQRTEQRDSAMYRCASSYSTGGLETQYFGPGTRLLVL.

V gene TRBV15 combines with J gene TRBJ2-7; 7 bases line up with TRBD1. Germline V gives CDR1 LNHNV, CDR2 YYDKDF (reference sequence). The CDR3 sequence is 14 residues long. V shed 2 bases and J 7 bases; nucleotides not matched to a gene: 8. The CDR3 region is CATSRPMDRREQYF. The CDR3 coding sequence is TGTGCCACCAGCAGACCTATGGACAGGAGGGAGCAGTACTTC.

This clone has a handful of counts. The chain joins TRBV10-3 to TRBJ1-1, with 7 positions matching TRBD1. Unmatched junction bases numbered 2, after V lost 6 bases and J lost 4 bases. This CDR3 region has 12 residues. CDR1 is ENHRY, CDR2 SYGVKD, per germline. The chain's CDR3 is CAIRAGGTEAFF. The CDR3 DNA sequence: TGTGCCATCAGAGCAGGGGGCACTGAAGCTTTCTTT.

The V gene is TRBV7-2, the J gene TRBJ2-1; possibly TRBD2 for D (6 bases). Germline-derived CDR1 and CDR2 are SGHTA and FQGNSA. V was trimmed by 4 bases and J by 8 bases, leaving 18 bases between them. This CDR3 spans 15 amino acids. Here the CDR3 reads CASSWRGRVIDEQFF. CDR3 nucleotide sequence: TGTGCCAGCAGCTGGCGGGGCAGGGTCATTGATGAGCAGTTCTTC.

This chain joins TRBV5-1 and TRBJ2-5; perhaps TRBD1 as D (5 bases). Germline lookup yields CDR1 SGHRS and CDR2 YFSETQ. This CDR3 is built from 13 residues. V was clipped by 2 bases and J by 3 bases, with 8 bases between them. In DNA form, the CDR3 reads TGCGCCAGCAGCTTTAGGGGCGAAGAGACCCAGTACTTC. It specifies CASSFRGEETQYF.

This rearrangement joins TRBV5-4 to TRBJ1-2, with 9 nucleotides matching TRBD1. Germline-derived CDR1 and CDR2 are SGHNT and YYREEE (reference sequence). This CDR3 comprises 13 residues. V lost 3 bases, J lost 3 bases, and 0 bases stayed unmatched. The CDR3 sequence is CASSWTGDYGYTF. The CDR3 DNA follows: TGTGCCAGCAGCTGGACAGGGGACTATGGCTACACCTTC. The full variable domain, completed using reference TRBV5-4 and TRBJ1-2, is ETGVTQSPTHLIKTRGQQVTLRCSSQSGHNTVSWYQQALGQGPQFIFQYYREEENGRGNFPPRFSGLQFPNYSSELNVNALELDDSALYLCASSWTGDYGYTFGSGTRLTVV.

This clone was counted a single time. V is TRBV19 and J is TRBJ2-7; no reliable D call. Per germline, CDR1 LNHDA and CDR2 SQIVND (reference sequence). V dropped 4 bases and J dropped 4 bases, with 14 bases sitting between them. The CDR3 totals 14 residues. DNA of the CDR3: TGTGCCAGTAGTAGGTCCTCTCCGAGTTACGAGCAGTACTTC. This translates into CASSRSSPSYEQYF.

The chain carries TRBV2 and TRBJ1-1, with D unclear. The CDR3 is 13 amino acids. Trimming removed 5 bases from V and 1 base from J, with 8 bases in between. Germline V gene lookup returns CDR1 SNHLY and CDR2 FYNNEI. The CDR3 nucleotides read TGTGCCAGCAGTTTAACATCGAACACTGAAGCTTTCTTT. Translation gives CASSLTSNTEAFF.

CDR3 region: CAISARQGDQPQHF. CDR3 nucleotide sequence: TGTGCCATCAGTGCTAGACAGGGGGATCAGCCCCAGCATTTT. The chain recombines TRBV10-3 with TRBJ1-5; 9 bases map to TRBD1. CDR3 size: 14 residues. The germline V gene has CDR1 ENHRY and CDR2 SYGVKD. V trimming: 4 bases; J trimming: 5 bases; junction bases outside the gene matches: 3.

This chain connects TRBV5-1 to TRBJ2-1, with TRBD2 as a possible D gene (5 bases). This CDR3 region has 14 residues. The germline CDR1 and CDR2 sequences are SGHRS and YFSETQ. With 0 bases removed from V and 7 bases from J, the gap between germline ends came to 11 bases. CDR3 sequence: CASSLALTTNEQFF. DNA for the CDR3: TGCGCCAGCAGCTTGGCCCTGACTACAAATGAGCAGTTCTTC. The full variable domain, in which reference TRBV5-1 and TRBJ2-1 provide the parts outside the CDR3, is KAGVTQTPRYLIKTRGQQVTLSCSPISGHRSVSWYQQTPGQGLQFLFEYFSETQRNKGNFPGRFSGRQFSNSRSEMNVSTLELGDSALYLCASSLALTTNEQFFGPGTRLTVL.

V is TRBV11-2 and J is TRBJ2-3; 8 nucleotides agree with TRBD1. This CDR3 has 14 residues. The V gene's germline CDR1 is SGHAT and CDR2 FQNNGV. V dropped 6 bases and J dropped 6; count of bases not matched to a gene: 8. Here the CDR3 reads CASSDRGQVDTQYF. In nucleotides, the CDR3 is TGTGCCAGCAGTGACAGGGGACAAGTCGATACGCAGTATTTT.